One sample yielded the 22 T cell receptor beta chains listed below, sequenced in a study of T-cell memory formation after mild COVID-19. TCRdb recomputed calls from the 5' RACE reads with MiXCR, one row per CDR3 protein. The sample carries 80,000 to 95,000 distinct CDR3 sequences, 20% to 25% recorded once. Source material: PBMCs or a T cell subset sorted from them (not recorded which). These receptors all come from a man younger than 35 who had mild COVID-19 (a few samples of this study predate the infection). Cell type and time point are not known.

In this sample, this clonotype turned up a few times. The rearrangement links TRBV4-3 to TRBJ2-1; perhaps TRBD2 as D (6 bases). There are 14 residues in the CDR3. Trimming removed 4 bases at V and 6 bases at J, with 13 bases between. Germline V CDR1 and CDR2: LGHNA, YSLEER. CDR3 amino acids: CASSPSGPLNEQFF. In nucleotides, the CDR3 is TGCGCCAGCAGCCCCAGCGGGCCCCTCAATGAGCAGTTCTTC.

V usage is TRBV12-3 or TRBV12-4 and J usage is TRBJ2-7; unclear D gene. The V end was cut by 4 bases, the J end by 6 bases, with 13 bases between. The CDR3 contains 13 residues. CDR3 sequence reads: CASSSVGSGEQYV. The CDR3 nucleotides read TGTGCCAGCAGTTCGGTCGGTTCTGGCGAGCAGTACGTC.

This clonotype was detected a few times. The genes are TRBV4-1 and TRBJ2-7, with D perhaps assigned TRBD1 or TRBD2 (5 bases each). Trimming cost V 5 bases and J 2 bases, with 16 bases left between them. The CDR3 totals 15 residues. Germline V lookup: CDR1 MGHRA, CDR2 YSYEKL. The CDR3 is CASSFRDAKTYEQYF. CDR3 bases: TGCGCCAGCAGCTTCCGGGACGCGAAAACCTACGAGCAGTACTTC.

This clonotype was counted only a few times. DNA of the CDR3: TGTGCCAGCCTCGAGGGCACAGATACGCAGTATTTT. It translates to CASLEGTDTQYF. V gene TRBV6-6 combines with J gene TRBJ2-3, with D unclear. The CDR3 is 12 amino acids. Germline CDR1 is MNHNY and CDR2 is SVGAGI (reference sequence). The V and J ends lost 8 bases and 1 base respectively, with 7 bases between them.

This clonotype was picked up a small number of times. This chain links TRBV7-9 with TRBJ2-4; the D gene could be TRBD1 or TRBD2 (5 bases each). The germline CDR1 and CDR2 sequences are SEHNR and FQNEAQ (reference sequence). This CDR3 is built from 15 residues. The ends were cut back, 5 bases at V and 0 bases at J, with 11 bases in the middle. CDR3 nucleotide sequence: TGTGCCAGCAGCATACTGGGGGTAGCCAAAAACATTCAGTACTTC. Amino acids: CASSILGVAKNIQYF.

The chain combines TRBV3-1 with TRBJ1-1, with D hard to call. This CDR3 has 16 residues. The V and J ends lost 4 bases and 4 bases respectively, with 19 bases between them. The V gene's germline CDR1 is LGHDT and CDR2 YNNKEL (reference sequence). CDR3 coding DNA: TGTGCCAGCAGCCCCCGGACGGGGATACCCCCCACTGAAGCTTTCTTT. Its protein product is CASSPRTGIPPTEAFF. The variable domain in full, completed from reference TRBV3-1 and TRBJ1-1, reads DTAVSQTPKYLVTQMGNDKSIKCEQNLGHDTMYWYKQDSKKFLKIMFSYNNKELIINETVPNRFSPKSPDKAHLNLHINSLELGDSAVYFCASSPRTGIPPTEAFFGQGTRLTVV.

The chain has TRBV4-1 and TRBJ2-7, with D tentatively TRBD2 (6 bases). Germline CDR1 is MGHRA and CDR2 is YSYEKL. The CDR3 length is 15 residues. Trimming stripped 4 bases from V and 5 bases from J, with 18 bases between. CDR3 bases: TGCGCCAGCAGCCCCCAAGGCAGGGAGGTCCACGAGCAGTACTTC. Its protein is CASSPQGREVHEQYF.

This clonotype was detected only a few times. The genes are TRBV6-6 and TRBJ2-7; tentative D call: TRBD2 (6 bases). The CDR3 runs 11 residues. Germline V gene lookup returns CDR1 MNHNY and CDR2 SVGAGI (reference sequence). Trimming stripped 9 bases from V and 7 bases from J, with 13 bases between. CDR3 amino acids: CASGHSGEQYF. The CDR3 DNA follows: TGTGCCAGTGGGCACAGCGGGGAGCAGTACTTC.

V is TRBV4-1 and J is TRBJ2-2, with D maybe TRBD1 (5 bases). CDR3 length equals 14 residues. Per germline, CDR1 MGHRA and CDR2 YSYEKL. The germline V and J ends were trimmed by 3 bases and 8 bases, with 13 bases remaining between them. CDR3 region: CASSQSRVEGELFF. The CDR3, as DNA: TGCGCCAGCAGCCAGTCCAGGGTGGAGGGGGAGCTGTTTTTT.

This clonotype was picked up a small number of times. V is TRBV7-9 and J is TRBJ2-7; no clear D gene. The CDR3 consists of 12 residues. The V gene's germline CDR1 is SEHNR and CDR2 FQNEAQ (reference sequence). The germline V and J ends were trimmed by 2 bases and 2 bases, with 4 bases remaining between them. CDR3 amino acids: CASSLNPYEQYV. In DNA form, the CDR3 reads TGTGCCAGCAGCTTAAATCCCTACGAGCAGTACGTC.

This clonotype has more than one count but fewer than ten. The J gene is TRBJ2-5, the V gene TRBV7-9; tentative D call: TRBD2 (5 bases). The length of the CDR3 is 14 residues. Germline CDR1 is SEHNR and CDR2 is FQNEAQ (reference sequence). The ends were cut back, 5 bases at V and 6 bases at J, with 16 bases in the middle. The CDR3 sequence: CASSLREGIQTQYF. In DNA form, the CDR3 reads TGTGCCAGCAGCCTACGCGAGGGAATACAGACCCAGTACTTC.

This clonotype was counted a few times. The rearrangement joins TRBV28 to TRBJ2-3; TRBD2 matches 11 bases. This CDR3 has 17 residues. Germline V gene sequence: CDR1 MDHEN, CDR2 SYDVKM. V lost 3 bases, J lost 2 bases, and 7 bases stayed unmatched. The CDR3 loop is CASSFVGGLAATDTQYF. CDR3 nucleotide sequence: TGTGCCAGCAGTTTTGTTGGGGGACTAGCGGCCACAGATACGCAGTATTTT.

This clonotype was picked up a small number of times. This chain joins TRBV7-9 and TRBJ1-2, with 10 bases that match TRBD1. Trimming took 4 bases from V and 2 from J; bases not matched to a gene: 7. CDR3 size: 16 residues. Germline V CDR1 and CDR2: SEHNR, FQNEAQ (reference sequence). The CDR3 DNA sequence: TGTGCCAGCAGCTCCGGCTCGACAGGGGGCAACTATGGCTACACCTTC. Translating it yields CASSSGSTGGNYGYTF.

The chain joins TRBV9 to TRBJ2-6, with D possibly TRBD2 on 6 matching bases. The V gene lost 3 bases and the J gene lost 0 bases, with 16 bases spanning the gap. In germline, CDR1 is SGDLS, CDR2 YYNGEE. The CDR3 totals 18 residues. CDR3 loop: CASSGVGTASSGANVLTF. The CDR3 DNA is TGTGCCAGCAGCGGCGTCGGGACTGCCTCCTCTGGGGCCAACGTCCTGACTTTC.

The V call is TRBV18, the J call TRBJ2-3; tentatively, D is TRBD1 or TRBD2 (5 bases each). The V and J ends lost 7 bases and 2 bases respectively, with 16 bases between them. CDR3 size: 15 residues. Germline CDR1 reads KGHSH; CDR2 reads LQKENI. The DNA of the CDR3 is TGTGCCAGCTACGAACGGGACGCACCCACAGATACGCAGTATTTT. Its translation: CASYERDAPTDTQYF. Full variable domain (rest looked up from reference TRBV18 and TRBJ2-3): NAGVMQNPRHLVRRRGQEARLRCSPMKGHSHVYWYRQLPEEGLKFMVYLQKENIIDESGMPKERFSAEFPKEGPSILRIQQVVRGDSAAYFCASYERDAPTDTQYFGPGTRLTVL.

This chain joins TRBV4-1 and TRBJ1-1; no clear D gene. CDR1 MGHRA and CDR2 YSYEKL come from the germline V gene. This CDR3 contains 13 residues. V was trimmed by 2 bases and J by 1 base, leaving 5 bases between them. The DNA of the CDR3 is TGCGCCAGCAGCCAAACCCAGAACACTGAAGCTTTCTTT. Residues: CASSQTQNTEAFF.

The rearrangement uses TRBV5-6 and TRBJ2-7, with D tentatively TRBD1 or TRBD2 (5 bases each). The V gene lost 5 bases and the J gene lost 6 bases, with 12 bases spanning the gap. Germline V gene data show CDR1 as SGHDT and CDR2 as YYEEEE. CDR3 length: 12 residues. CDR3 in amino acids: CASRGDGPEQYV. The CDR3 nucleotides are TGTGCCAGCAGGGGGGATGGGCCCGAGCAGTACGTC.

The chain recombines TRBV9 with TRBJ1-2; weak D call: TRBD1 (5 bases). CDR3 size: 14 residues. Germline V CDR1 and CDR2: SGDLS, YYNGEE. Trimming cost V 2 bases and J 6 bases, with 14 bases left between them. The chain's CDR3 is CASSVAGTSDGYTF. CDR3 bases: TGTGCCAGCAGCGTCGCCGGGACCTCGGATGGCTACACCTTC.

The gene calls are TRBV7-9 and TRBJ1-5; 7 bases map to TRBD1. Germline V gene lookup returns CDR1 SEHNR and CDR2 FQNEAQ (reference sequence). The CDR3 has 16 residues. V was clipped by 0 bases and J by 5 bases; unmatched bases: 7. DNA of the CDR3: TGTGCCAGCAGCTTAGCGACAGGGCGCGTCGATCAGCCCCAGCATTTT. Translating it yields CASSLATGRVDQPQHF.

The chain has TRBV4-1 and TRBJ1-5; D unclear. The V end lost 4 bases, the J end lost 0 bases, and 10 bases lay between the germline ends. The CDR3 runs 15 residues. Germline CDR1 reads MGHRA; CDR2 reads YSYEKL. This CDR3 reads CASSPWADSNQPQHF. The DNA for the CDR3 is TGCGCCAGCAGCCCGTGGGCCGATAGCAATCAGCCCCAGCATTTT.

The chain employs TRBV9 and TRBJ1-1; D is unclear. The length of the CDR3 is 13 residues. The V end was cut by 0 bases, the J end by 3 bases, with 6 bases between. Germline V gives CDR1 SGDLS, CDR2 YYNGEE. The CDR3 protein is CASSVDSDTEAFF. CDR3 sequence (DNA): TGTGCCAGCAGCGTAGATTCCGACACTGAAGCTTTCTTT.

This clonotype was seen a handful of times. This rearrangement joins TRBV12-3 or TRBV12-4 to TRBJ2-3, with 7 bases lining up with TRBD1. J gave up 1 base and V 6 bases, and 13 bases lay outside the gene matches. This CDR3 region has 17 residues. CDR3 bases: TGTGCCAGCAGACCAGCGTGGGCAGGGGGAGGCACAGATACGCAGTATTTT. The encoded protein is CASRPAWAGGGTDTQYF.